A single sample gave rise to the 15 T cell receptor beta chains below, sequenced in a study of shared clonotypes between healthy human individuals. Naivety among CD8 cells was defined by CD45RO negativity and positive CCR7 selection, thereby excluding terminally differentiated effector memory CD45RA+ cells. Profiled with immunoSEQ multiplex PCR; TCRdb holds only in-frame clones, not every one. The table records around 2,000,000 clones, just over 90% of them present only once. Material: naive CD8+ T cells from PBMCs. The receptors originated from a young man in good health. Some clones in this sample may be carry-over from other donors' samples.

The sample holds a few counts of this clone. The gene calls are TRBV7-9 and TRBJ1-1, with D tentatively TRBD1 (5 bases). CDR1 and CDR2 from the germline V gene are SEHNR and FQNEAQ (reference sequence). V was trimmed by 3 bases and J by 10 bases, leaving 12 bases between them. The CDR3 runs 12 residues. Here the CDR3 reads CASSLGLYGAFF. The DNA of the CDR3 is TGTGCCAGCAGCTTGGGGCTCTACGGAGCTTTCTTT.

CDR3 loop: CASSLEVSGSRNEQFF. The CDR3 bases are TGTGCCAGCAGCTTAGAAGTCAGCGGGAGCCGAAATGAGCAGTTCTTC. The V and J genes are TRBV11-2 and TRBJ2-1, with TRBD2 matching 8 bases. There are 16 residues in the CDR3. Germline V gene data show CDR1 as SGHAT and CDR2 as FQNNGV. Losses at the gene ends were 0 bases for V and 7 bases for J; bases not matched to a gene: 8.

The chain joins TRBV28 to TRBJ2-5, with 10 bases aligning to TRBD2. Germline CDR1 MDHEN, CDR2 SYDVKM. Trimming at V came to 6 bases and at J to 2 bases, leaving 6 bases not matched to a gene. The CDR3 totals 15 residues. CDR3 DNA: TGTGCCAGCAGCTTACTAGCGGGGAGGCAAGAGACCCAGTACTTC. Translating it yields CASSLLAGRQETQYF.

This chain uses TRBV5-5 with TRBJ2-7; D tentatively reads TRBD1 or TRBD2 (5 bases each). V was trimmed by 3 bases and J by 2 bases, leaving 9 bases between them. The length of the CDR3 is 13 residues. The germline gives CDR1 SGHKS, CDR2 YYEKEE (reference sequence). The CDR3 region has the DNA TGTGCCAGCAGCTGGGACGGAGCCTACGAGCAGTACTTC. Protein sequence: CASSWDGAYEQYF.

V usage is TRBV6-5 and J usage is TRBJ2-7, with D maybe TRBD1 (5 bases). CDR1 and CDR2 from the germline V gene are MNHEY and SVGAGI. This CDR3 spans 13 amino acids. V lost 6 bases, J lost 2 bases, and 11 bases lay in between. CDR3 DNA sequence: TGTGCCAGCAGCCCATCGACAGCCTACGAGCAGTACTTC. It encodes CASSPSTAYEQYF.

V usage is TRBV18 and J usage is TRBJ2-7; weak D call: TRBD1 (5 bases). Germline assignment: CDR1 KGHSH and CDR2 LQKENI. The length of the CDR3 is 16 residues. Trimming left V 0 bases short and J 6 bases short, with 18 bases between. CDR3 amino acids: CASSPPRVGAYREQYF. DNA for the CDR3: TGTGCCAGCTCACCACCGCGTGTAGGGGCTTATCGCGAGCAGTACTTC.

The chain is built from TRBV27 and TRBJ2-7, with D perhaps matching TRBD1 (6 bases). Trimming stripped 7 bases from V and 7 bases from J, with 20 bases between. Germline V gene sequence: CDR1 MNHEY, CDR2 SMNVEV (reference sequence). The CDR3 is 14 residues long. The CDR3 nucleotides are TGTGCCAGCACCCCGCGGACAGCCGCCGGGGAGCAGTACTTC. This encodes CASTPRTAAGEQYF.

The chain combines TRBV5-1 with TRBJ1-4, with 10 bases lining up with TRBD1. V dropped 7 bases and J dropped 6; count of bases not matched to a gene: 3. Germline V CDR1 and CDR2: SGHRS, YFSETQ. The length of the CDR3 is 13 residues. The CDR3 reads CASSGTGDEKLFF. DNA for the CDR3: TGCGCCAGCTCCGGGACAGGGGATGAAAAACTGTTTTTT.

CDR3 loop: CASNLGKEIYEQFF. For the CDR3, the DNA is TGTGCCAGCAATTTAGGGAAGGAGATCTATGAGCAGTTCTTC. The chain joins TRBV6-1 to TRBJ2-1, with D unclear. This CDR3 comprises 14 residues. The germline V gene encodes CDR1 MNHNS and CDR2 SASEGT. Trimming stripped 7 bases from V and 8 bases from J, with 18 bases between.

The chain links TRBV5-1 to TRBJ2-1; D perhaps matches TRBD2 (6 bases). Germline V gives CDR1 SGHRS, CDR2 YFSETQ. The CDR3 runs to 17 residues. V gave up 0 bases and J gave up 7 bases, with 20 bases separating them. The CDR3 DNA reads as TGCGCCAGCAGCTTGGAGGTTGGGGCGCGGGGCGGAAATGAGCAGTTCTTC. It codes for CASSLEVGARGGNEQFF.

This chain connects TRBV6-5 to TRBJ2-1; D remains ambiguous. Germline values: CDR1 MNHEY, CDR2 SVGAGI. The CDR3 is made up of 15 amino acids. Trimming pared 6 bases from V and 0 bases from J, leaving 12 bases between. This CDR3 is CASSLQMSSYNEQFF. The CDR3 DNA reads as TGTGCCAGCAGCCTACAGATGAGCTCCTACAATGAGCAGTTCTTC.

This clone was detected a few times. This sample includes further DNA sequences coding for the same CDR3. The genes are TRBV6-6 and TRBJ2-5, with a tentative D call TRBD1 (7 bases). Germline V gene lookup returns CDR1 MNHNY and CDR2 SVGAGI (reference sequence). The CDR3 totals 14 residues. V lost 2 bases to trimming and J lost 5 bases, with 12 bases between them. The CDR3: CASSYSPGGETQYF. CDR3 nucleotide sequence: TGTGCCAGCAGTTACAGCCCAGGGGGGGAGACCCAGTACTTC.

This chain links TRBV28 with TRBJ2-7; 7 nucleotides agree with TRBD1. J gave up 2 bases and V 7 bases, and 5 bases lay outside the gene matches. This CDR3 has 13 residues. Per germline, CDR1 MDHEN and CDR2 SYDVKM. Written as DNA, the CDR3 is TGTGCCAGCATTTACCAGGGGGCCTACGAGCAGTACTTC. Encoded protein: CASIYQGAYEQYF.

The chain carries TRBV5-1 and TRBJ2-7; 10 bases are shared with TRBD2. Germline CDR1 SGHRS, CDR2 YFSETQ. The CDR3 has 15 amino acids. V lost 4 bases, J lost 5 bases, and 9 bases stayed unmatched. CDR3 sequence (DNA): TGCGCCAGCAGCGCAGCGGGAGGGGAGCGTGACGAGCAGTACTTC. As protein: CASSAAGGERDEQYF. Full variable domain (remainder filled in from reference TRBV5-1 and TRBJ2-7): KAGVTQTPRYLIKTRGQQVTLSCSPISGHRSVSWYQQTPGQGLQFLFEYFSETQRNKGNFPGRFSGRQFSNSRSEMNVSTLELGDSALYLCASSAAGGERDEQYFGPGTRLTVT.

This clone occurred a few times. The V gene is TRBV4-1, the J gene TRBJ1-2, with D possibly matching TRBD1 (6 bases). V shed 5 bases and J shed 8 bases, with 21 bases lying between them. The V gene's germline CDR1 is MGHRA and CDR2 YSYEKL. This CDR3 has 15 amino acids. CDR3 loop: CASSIAGGPSYGYTF. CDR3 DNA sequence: TGCGCCAGCAGCATCGCCGGGGGGCCGTCGTACGGCTACACCTTC.